This T cell receptor beta chain was recovered during a study of shared clonotypes between healthy human individuals. Study-wide points: The genetic and exposure-history diversity represented was limited by few donors.

Germline V gene data show CDR1 as MGHRA and CDR2 as YSYEKL. Between the trimmed V and J ends, which lost 0 bases and 0 bases, there was a span of 12 bases. The CDR3 is made up of 17 amino acids. The authors split each subset's genomic DNA evenly across several immunoSEQ plates. Assay: immunoSEQ multiplex PCR; the TCRdb copy retains only in-frame clones and omits some. The data contain roughly 2.5 million clones, 85% to 95% of them singletons. All participating donors were Caucasian adults from Nashville, Tennessee. Comments on this clone: Its antigen is not known.

The receptor was derived from a man younger than 35 in good health. The chain carries TRBV4-1 and TRBJ1-5; D not certain. Source material: naive CD4+ T cells sorted from blood. The subset denotes: CD45RA+ positively selected. CDR3 protein: CASSQDVQPPSNQPQHF. In DNA, the CDR3 is TGCGCCAGCAGCCAAGATGTGCAGCCACCTAGCAATCAGCCCCAGCATTTT.